The T cell receptor (beta chain) under discussion was sequenced for a study of cytomegalovirus exposure and HLA in healthy donors. Overall study findings and caveats: In a later analysis, approximately 15,000 TCR beta sequences were associated with HLA alleles at 0.05 false discovery rate. The authors later linked a missense DCLRE1C variant to TCR beta V- and J-gene trimming. TCR beta V segments were, for the most part, productive about 87% or about 30% of the time in an earlier analysis.

On this clone: As yet, its antigen is unknown.

With 60 Vbeta and 13 Jbeta primers, the PCR was carried out. Original data processing: It was a later analysis that counted tens of millions of unique TCR beta chains, of which around 11 million were shared. The assay was immunoSEQ multiplex PCR, and TCRdb's table has in-frame clones only and misses some. For V, J and clone size, that table is used; D and trimming come from the DNA. The sample holds some 120,000 clones, about 79% seen once. The clonotype was recovered from a woman in her 50s in good health and CMV-seronegative. Material for sequencing was PBMCs.

The CDR3 protein is CASGLTGRETQYF. In DNA, the CDR3 is TGTGCTAGTGGTTTGACAGGGCGAGAGACCCAGTACTTC. V gene TRBV12-5 combines with J gene TRBJ2-5, with D perhaps TRBD1 (6 bases). The CDR3 length is 13 residues. Germline CDR1 and CDR2: LGHNT and FRNRAP. The germline V and J ends were trimmed by 2 bases and 4 bases, with 8 bases remaining between them.